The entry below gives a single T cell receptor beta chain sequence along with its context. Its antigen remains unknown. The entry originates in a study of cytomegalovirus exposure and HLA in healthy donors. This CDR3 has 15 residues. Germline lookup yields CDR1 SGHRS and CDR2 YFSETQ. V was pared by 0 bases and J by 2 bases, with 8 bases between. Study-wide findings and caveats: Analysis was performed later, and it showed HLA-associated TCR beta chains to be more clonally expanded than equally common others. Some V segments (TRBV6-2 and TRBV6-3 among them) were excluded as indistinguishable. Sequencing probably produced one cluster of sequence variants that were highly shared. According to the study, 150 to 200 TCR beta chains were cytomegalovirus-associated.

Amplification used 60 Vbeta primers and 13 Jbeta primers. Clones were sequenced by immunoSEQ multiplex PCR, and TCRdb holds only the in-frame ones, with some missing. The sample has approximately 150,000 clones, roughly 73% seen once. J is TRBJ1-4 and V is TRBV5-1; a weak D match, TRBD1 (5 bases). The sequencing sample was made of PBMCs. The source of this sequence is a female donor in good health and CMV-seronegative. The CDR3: CASSLEGNTNEKLFF. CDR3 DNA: TGCGCCAGCAGCTTGGAGGGGAATACTAATGAAAAACTGTTTTTT.